This TCR delta chain was sequenced during a study of gamma-delta T cells after stem cell transplantation. Trimming removed 0 bases at V and 2 bases at J, with 26 bases between. The CDR3 is made up of 19 amino acids. Germline CDR1 is NSMFDY and CDR2 is ISSIKDK. Concerning this clone itself: This CDR3 is also generated by other DNA sequences in the sample.

TCRdb re-processed the RT-PCR reads via CATT. The table shows some 13,000 delta-chain clones, with around 33% occurring only once. V usage is TRAV29/DV5 and J usage is TRDJ1, with D perhaps TRDD1 or TRDD3 (5 bases each). Material: gamma-delta T cells. This TCR came from a human donor. It is not recorded whose cells these are; they may come from a transplant donor. Here the CDR3 DNA reads TGTGCAGCAAGCGCGACTGGTGGAGGGGGTCCCAAATATACCGATAAACTCATCTTT. This translates into CAASATGGGGPKYTDKLIF.